A selection of T cell receptor beta chains follows, all from one sample in a study of T cell changes during pregnancy in multiple sclerosis. Assay used: immunoSEQ multiplex PCR; TCRdb lists only in-frame clones, some missing. Of about 100,000 clones in the sample, more than 90% were seen once. The material was peripheral blood, obtained in the second trimester of pregnancy. The receptors stem from a female donor with multiple sclerosis, enrolled in a pregnancy study. The CDR3 runs from the conserved cysteine through the conserved F or W. D genes are given only for firm matches. Clone size is shown for a subset of rows, as once, few, many or a class of expanded clone.

V gene	D gene	clone size	J gene	CDR3 protein	CDR3 DNA
TRBV6-4	TRBD1	.	TRBJ1-2	CASSARRDRGRDYGYTF	TGTGCCAGCAGCGCCCGTCGGGACAGGGGGCGAGACTATGGCTACACCTTC
TRBV30	.	.	TRBJ2-5	CAWSAGGETQYF	TGTGCCTGGAGTGCCGGCGGGGAGACCCAGTACTTC
TRBV5-1	TRBD1	.	TRBJ2-5	CASSLGGAFETQYF	TGCGCCAGCAGCTTAGGGGGCGCCTTTGAGACCCAGTACTTC
TRBV27	.	.	TRBJ2-5	CASSLSGWRLASTQYF	TGTGCCAGCAGTTTATCCGGCTGGAGGTTAGCATCCACCCAGTACTTC
TRBV5-6	TRBD1	.	TRBJ2-3	CASSLVAGGSADTQYF	TGTGCCAGCAGCTTGGTGGCAGGGGGCAGCGCAGATACGCAGTATTTT
TRBV4-3	.	.	TRBJ2-3	CASNVGGRGSTDTQYF	TGCGCCAGCAACGTAGGTGGCAGAGGAAGCACAGATACGCAGTATTTT
TRBV19	TRBD2	once	TRBJ2-3	CASSPQLARSTDTQYF	TGTGCCAGTAGTCCCCAACTAGCGCGAAGCACAGATACGCAGTATTTT
TRBV6-6	.	.	TRBJ2-5	CASSSGLQETQYF	TGTGCCAGCAGTTCCGGACTCCAAGAGACCCAGTACTTC
TRBV29-1	.	few	TRBJ2-2	CSVRSNTGELFF	TGCAGCGTCCGTTCGAACACCGGGGAGCTGTTTTTT
TRBV30	.	.	TRBJ2-1	CAWSLVRGTYNEQFF	TGTGCCTGGAGTCTGGTCCGGGGGACCTACAATGAGCAGTTCTTC
TRBV5-4	.	.	TRBJ2-6	CASSLDILTDWSEANVLTF	TGTGCCAGCAGCTTGGACATCCTGACAGACTGGAGCGAGGCCAACGTCCTGACTTTC
TRBV5-4	TRBD2	.	TRBJ2-1	CASSPGTSSSHEQFF	TGTGCCAGCAGCCCCGGGACTAGCAGTAGTCATGAGCAGTTCTTC
TRBV27	.	.	TRBJ2-2	CASSFSGNTGELFF	TGTGCCAGCAGTTTTAGCGGGAACACCGGGGAGCTGTTTTTT
TRBV7-9	TRBD1	.	TRBJ1-2	CASSPGTGFNTF	TGTGCCAGCAGCCCCGGGACAGGTTTCAACACCTTC
TRBV9	.	.	TRBJ2-1	CASSVERGDVAGEQFF	TGTGCCAGCAGCGTAGAGCGCGGGGATGTGGCGGGTGAGCAGTTCTTC
TRBV7-9	TRBD2	few	TRBJ2-7	CAASRGDYEQYF	TGTGCCGCCAGCCGGGGGGACTACGAGCAGTACTTC
TRBV7-6	.	.	TRBJ2-3	CASSLDNGDTQYF	TGTGCCAGCAGCCTAGACAATGGAGATACGCAGTATTTT
TRBV15	TRBD2	.	TRBJ2-1	CATSDLTGRAFYNEQFF	TGTGCCACCAGCGACCTCACCGGGAGGGCCTTCTACAATGAGCAGTTCTTC
TRBV28	.	.	TRBJ1-1	CASSFITEAFF	TGTGCCAGCAGTTTCATCACTGAAGCTTTCTTT
TRBV18	TRBD1	.	TRBJ2-7	CASSPAGTGRYEQYF	TGTGCCAGCTCACCCGCCGGGACAGGACGCTACGAGCAGTACTTC
TRBV28	TRBD1	.	TRBJ2-1	CASGLVTGLYNEQFF	TGTGCCAGCGGGCTGGTGACAGGGTTATACAATGAGCAGTTCTTC
TRBV27	.	.	TRBJ2-1	CASSLPGNEQFF	TGTGCCAGCAGTTTACCAGGCAATGAGCAGTTCTTC